The 14 T cell receptor beta chains reported below all come from one sample, sequenced in a study of cytomegalovirus exposure and HLA in healthy donors. The study ran its PCR with 60 Vbeta and 13 Jbeta primers. The protocol was immunoSEQ multiplex PCR, while the TCRdb copy is restricted to in-frame clones and leaves out a portion. This sample yields around 63,000 clones, of which more than 65% are seen a single time; nearly 3% belongs to the top ten. The sample comprised PBMCs. The receptors here all came from a woman between 25 and 40 years old in good health and CMV-seronegative.

This chain joins TRBV27 and TRBJ2-3, with TRBD2 matching over 12 bases. CDR3 length: 15 residues. V shed 6 bases, J shed 11 bases, and the junction held 12 bases outside the gene matches. CDR1 is MNHEY and CDR2 is SMNVEV in the germline V gene (reference sequence). The CDR3: CASRASSGGARVQYF. DNA of the CDR3: TGTGCCAGCAGGGCTTCTAGCGGGGGGGCGCGAGTGCAGTATTTT.

The gene calls are TRBV10-3 and TRBJ1-5; 7 positions agree with TRBD1. This CDR3 comprises 15 residues. V was clipped by 1 base and J by 6 bases; unmatched bases: 6. The germline gives CDR1 ENHRY, CDR2 SYGVKD. CDR3 loop: CAISEWGTEGQPQHF. DNA of the CDR3: TGTGCCATCAGTGAGTGGGGGACAGAAGGTCAGCCCCAGCATTTT.

V gene TRBV30 combines with J gene TRBJ1-5, with a tentative D call TRBD1 (6 bases). Germline values: CDR1 GTSNPN, CDR2 SVGIG (reference sequence). With 3 bases removed from V and 5 bases from J, the gap between germline ends came to 11 bases. The CDR3 is 13 residues long. The CDR3: CAWRGGGDQPQHF. In nucleotides, the CDR3 is TGTGCCTGGAGAGGGGGTGGGGATCAGCCCCAGCATTTT. The full variable domain, completed using reference TRBV30 and TRBJ1-5, is SQTIHQWPATLVQPVGSPLSLECTVEGTSNPNLYWYRQAAGRGLQLLFYSVGIGQISSEVPQNLSASRPQDRQFILSSKKLLLSDSGFYLCAWRGGGDQPQHFGDGTRLSIL.

CDR3 coding DNA: TGTGCTAGTGGTTTGGTTATAGCGGGAGGGCCGCGTAATGAGCAGTTCTTC. Translated, it gives CASGLVIAGGPRNEQFF. V is TRBV12-5 and J is TRBJ2-1; 11 bases are a match to TRBD2. After removal of 0 bases from V and 7 bases from J, the junction contained 8 bases not matched to a gene. The CDR3 covers 17 residues. Germline-derived CDR1 and CDR2 are LGHNT and FRNRAP.

This chain joins TRBV10-3 and TRBJ2-1, with 10 bases aligning to TRBD2. Trimming cost V 9 bases and J 4 bases; bases outside gene matches: 3. This CDR3 comprises 13 residues. Germline loops: CDR1 ENHRY, CDR2 SYGVKD. The chain's CDR3 is CAIEREGYNEQFF. The CDR3 DNA reads as TGTGCCATAGAGCGGGAGGGGTACAATGAGCAGTTCTTC.

J is TRBJ2-3 and V is TRBV15; a possible D gene is TRBD2 (5 bases). The CDR3 has 14 amino acids. V was shortened by 0 bases and J by 2 bases, with 6 bases between the two germline ends. Per germline, CDR1 LNHNV and CDR2 YYDKDF (reference sequence). The CDR3, as DNA: TGTGCCACCAGCAGAGAGGAGGCCACAGATACGCAGTATTTT. This gives the protein CATSREEATDTQYF. Based on the CDR3 plus reference TRBV15 and TRBJ2-3, the full variable domain is DAMVIQNPRYQVTQFGKPVTLSCSQTLNHNVMYWYQQKSSQAPKLLFHYYDKDFNNEADTPDNFQSRRPNTSFCFLDIRSPGLGDTAMYLCATSREEATDTQYFGPGTRLTVL.

The rearrangement uses TRBV9 and TRBJ2-1; D possibly corresponds to TRBD1 (5 bases). The CDR3 loop spans 15 amino acids. Germline CDR1 reads SGDLS; CDR2 reads YYNGEE. The germline V and J ends were trimmed by 0 bases and 2 bases, with 9 bases remaining between them. The CDR3 sequence is CASSVGRETYNEQFF. The CDR3 nucleotides read TGTGCCAGCAGCGTAGGCAGGGAAACCTACAATGAGCAGTTCTTC.

V is TRBV11-3 and J is TRBJ1-4; TRBD1 matches at 10 bases. The CDR3 has 18 amino acids. Trimming removed 0 bases from V and 5 bases from J; junction bases left unmatched: 9. The V gene's germline CDR1 is SGHNT and CDR2 YENEEA. The CDR3 sequence: CASSLEVGTGVENEKLFF. The CDR3 DNA reads TGTGCCAGCAGCTTAGAAGTTGGGACAGGGGTTGAAAATGAAAAACTGTTTTTT.

V and J are TRBV2 and TRBJ2-5; D may be TRBD1 (6 bases). The germline V gene encodes CDR1 SNHLY and CDR2 FYNNEI. The CDR3 length is 16 residues. V lost 6 bases and J 1 base, leaving 18 bases between the germline ends. This CDR3 is CASRDSLLTPQETQYF. The CDR3 DNA reads as TGTGCCAGCAGGGACAGTCTTCTGACCCCCCAAGAGACCCAGTACTTC.

For this clone: One end of the junction does not line up with germline, which may come from a read error. This rearrangement joins TRBV6-5 to TRBJ1-3, with D maybe TRBD1 (5 bases). Looked up from germline, CDR1 is MNHEY and CDR2 is SVGAGI. The CDR3 totals 15 residues. CDR3 sequence: CASSYSRQLGSTIYF. The CDR3 DNA reads as TGTGCCAGCAGTTACTCCAGACAGCTCGGAAGCACCATATATTTT.

This chain joins TRBV5-6 and TRBJ2-7; 7 positions match TRBD2. CDR3 length equals 15 residues. CDR1 and CDR2 from the germline V gene are SGHDT and YYEEEE. Unmatched junction bases numbered 10, after V lost 0 bases and J lost 7 bases. The CDR3 loop reads CASSLGAGPLREQYF. In DNA, the CDR3 is TGTGCCAGCAGCTTGGGAGCGGGACCATTGAGGGAGCAGTACTTC. Variable domain in full (rest from reference TRBV5-6 and TRBJ2-7): DAGVTQSPTHLIKTRGQQVTLRCSPKSGHDTVSWYQQALGQGPQFIFQYYEEEERQRGNFPDRFSGHQFPNYSSELNVNALLLGDSALYLCASSLGAGPLREQYFGPGTRLTVT.

V usage is TRBV27 and J usage is TRBJ1-3; 7 bases are shared with TRBD1. Germline loops: CDR1 MNHEY, CDR2 SMNVEV (reference sequence). The junction had 11 bases not matched to a gene; V was cut back by 4 bases and J by 8 bases. This CDR3 contains 15 residues. The CDR3 bases are TGTGCCAGCAGTTCAAATGGACAGGCTGGGGACACCATATATTTT. Encoded protein: CASSSNGQAGDTIYF.

The chain combines TRBV2 with TRBJ1-6; 10 nucleotides match TRBD1. The CDR3 runs to 17 residues. From germline, CDR1 is SNHLY and CDR2 FYNNEI. V gave up 8 bases and J gave up 7 bases; unmatched junction bases: 14. The CDR3 spells CASQGQGILYRNSPLHF. DNA for the CDR3: TGTGCCAGCCAGGGACAGGGGATCCTATACCGAAATTCACCCCTCCACTTT.

The table lists this clone with a count of one. The chain has TRBV5-8 and TRBJ1-1; D is undetermined. Per germline, CDR1 SGHTS and CDR2 YDEGEE. The V end lost 0 bases, the J end lost 4 bases, and 16 bases lay between the germline ends. The CDR3 is made up of 16 amino acids. The CDR3 protein is CASSLARDSQGTEAFF. The CDR3, as DNA: TGTGCCAGCAGCTTGGCGAGGGATAGTCAAGGCACTGAAGCTTTCTTT.